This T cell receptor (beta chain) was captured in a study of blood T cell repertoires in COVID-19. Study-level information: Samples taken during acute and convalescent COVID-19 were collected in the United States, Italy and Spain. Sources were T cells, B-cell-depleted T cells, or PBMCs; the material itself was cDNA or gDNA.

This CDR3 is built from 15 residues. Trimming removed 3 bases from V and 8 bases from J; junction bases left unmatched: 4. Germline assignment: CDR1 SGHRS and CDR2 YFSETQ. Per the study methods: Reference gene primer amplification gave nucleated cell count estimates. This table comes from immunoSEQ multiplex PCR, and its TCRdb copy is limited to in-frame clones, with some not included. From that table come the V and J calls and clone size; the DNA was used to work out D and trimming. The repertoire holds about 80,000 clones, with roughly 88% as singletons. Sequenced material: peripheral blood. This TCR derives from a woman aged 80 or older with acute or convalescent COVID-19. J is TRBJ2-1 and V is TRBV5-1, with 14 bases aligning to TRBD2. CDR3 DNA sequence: TGCGCCAGCAGCTGGGGGACTAGCGGGAGCTATGAGCAGTTCTTC. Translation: CASSWGTSGSYEQFF.